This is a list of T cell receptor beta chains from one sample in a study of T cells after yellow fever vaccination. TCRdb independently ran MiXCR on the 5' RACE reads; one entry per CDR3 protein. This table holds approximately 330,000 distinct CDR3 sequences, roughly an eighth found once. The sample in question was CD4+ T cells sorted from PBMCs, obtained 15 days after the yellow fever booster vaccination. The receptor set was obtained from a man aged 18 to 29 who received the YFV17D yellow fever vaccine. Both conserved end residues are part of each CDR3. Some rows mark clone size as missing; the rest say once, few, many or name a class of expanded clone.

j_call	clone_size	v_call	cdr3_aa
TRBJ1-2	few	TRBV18	CASSGTGENYGYTF
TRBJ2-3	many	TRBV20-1	CSASAGGWTPGQYF
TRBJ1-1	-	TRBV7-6	CASREGQGAEAFF
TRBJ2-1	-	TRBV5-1	CASSPRGRETYNEQFF
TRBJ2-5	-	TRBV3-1	CASSPGGGEETQYF
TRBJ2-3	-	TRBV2	CASSEGRLAGAGTDTQYF
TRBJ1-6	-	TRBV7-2	CASSSITNSPLHF
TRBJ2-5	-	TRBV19	CASSIRLSETQYF
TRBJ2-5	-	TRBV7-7	CASSPTLGKETQYF
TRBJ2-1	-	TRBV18	CASSPGLHNEQFF
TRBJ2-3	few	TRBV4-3	CASSQVKGGGDTQYF
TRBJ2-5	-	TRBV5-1	CASSLGVSVGETQYF
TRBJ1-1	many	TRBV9	CASSPRGQGGTEAFF
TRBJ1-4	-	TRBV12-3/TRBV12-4	CASRPMDTPVKLFF
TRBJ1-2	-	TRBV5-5	CASTPGAVANYGYTF
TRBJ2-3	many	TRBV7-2	CASSFGPPDTQYF
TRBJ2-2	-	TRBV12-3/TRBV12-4	CASSPRASDGELFF
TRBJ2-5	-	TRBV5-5	CASRFQGGGAGETQYF
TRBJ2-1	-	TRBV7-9	CASSLALTGTQFF
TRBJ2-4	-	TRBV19	CASSPAPREGNIQYF
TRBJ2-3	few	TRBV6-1	CASSIQGNTQYF
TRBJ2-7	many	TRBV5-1	CASSRSLLDHYEQYF
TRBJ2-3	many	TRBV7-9	CASASGTSGGAIRATQYF